The T cell receptor (beta chain) described here comes from a study of shared clonotypes between healthy human individuals. Germline CDR1 is SGDLS and CDR2 is YYNGEE. V lost 3 bases and J lost 0, with 10 bases in between. There are 15 residues in the CDR3. Regarding this clone: Its cognate antigen is unknown.

Splitting of each subset's genomic DNA was done evenly across several immunoSEQ plates. The data were produced by immunoSEQ multiplex PCR, yet TCRdb's version contains in-frame clones alone and is incomplete. In the table there are some 700,000 clones, about 90% of which are singletons. Overall study results and limits: Only blood samples were collected, and tissue repertoires likely differ.

This receptor was obtained from a man aged 18 to 35 in good health. Some clones in this sample may be carry-over from other donors' samples. What was sequenced was memory CD8+ T cells from PBMCs. Documented subset: CD45RO+ cells pooled with CCR7-negative TemRA cells. The chain combines TRBV9 with TRBJ1-3; no clear D gene. The CDR3 DNA sequence: TGTGCCAGCAGCGCGGACTTGAGCTCTGGAAACACCATATATTTT. Amino acid sequence: CASSADLSSGNTIYF.